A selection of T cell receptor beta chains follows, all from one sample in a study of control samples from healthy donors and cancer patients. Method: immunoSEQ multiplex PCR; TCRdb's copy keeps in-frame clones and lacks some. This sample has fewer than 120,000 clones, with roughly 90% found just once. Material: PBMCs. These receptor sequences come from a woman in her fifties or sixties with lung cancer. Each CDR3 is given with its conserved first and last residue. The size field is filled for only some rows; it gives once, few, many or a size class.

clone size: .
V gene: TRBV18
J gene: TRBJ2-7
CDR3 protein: CASSPIQTGEHEQYF

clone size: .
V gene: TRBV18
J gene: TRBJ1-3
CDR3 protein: CASSDGTAGNTIYF

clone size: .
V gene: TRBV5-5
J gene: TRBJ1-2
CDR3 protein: CASSLDRGNYGYTF

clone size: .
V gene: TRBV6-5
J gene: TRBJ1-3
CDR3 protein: CASLGLKINTIYF

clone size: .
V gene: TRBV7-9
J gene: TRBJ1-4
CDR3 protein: CASSLGDSNEKLFF

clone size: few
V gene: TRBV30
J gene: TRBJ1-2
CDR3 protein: CAWSVLDSSYGYTF

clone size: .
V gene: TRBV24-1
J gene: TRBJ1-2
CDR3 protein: CATSDSRTAGGSYTF

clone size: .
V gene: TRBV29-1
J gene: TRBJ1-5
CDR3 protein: CSVEVQGNQPQHF

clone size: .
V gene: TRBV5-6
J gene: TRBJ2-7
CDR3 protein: CASTLGQGPYEQYF

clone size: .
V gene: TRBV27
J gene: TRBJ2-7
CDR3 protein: CASSKGTSGGISSYEQYF

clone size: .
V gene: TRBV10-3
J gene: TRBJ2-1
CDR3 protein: CAISEYRGEFGEQFF

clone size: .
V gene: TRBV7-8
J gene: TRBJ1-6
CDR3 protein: CASSLRAKGSSYNSPLHF

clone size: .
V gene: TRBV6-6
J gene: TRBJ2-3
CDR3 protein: CASTPGSGSTQYF

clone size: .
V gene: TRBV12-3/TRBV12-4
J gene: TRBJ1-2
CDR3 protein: CASSFAYGYTF

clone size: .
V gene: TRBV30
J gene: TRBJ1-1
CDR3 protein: CAWSPEPGHNTEAFF

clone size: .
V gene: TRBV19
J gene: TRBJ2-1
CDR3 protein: CASSTSGGPGEQFF

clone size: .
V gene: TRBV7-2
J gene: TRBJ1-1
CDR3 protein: CASSLGPLNTEAFF

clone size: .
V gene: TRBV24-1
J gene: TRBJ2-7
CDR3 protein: CATSDSSRVMRF

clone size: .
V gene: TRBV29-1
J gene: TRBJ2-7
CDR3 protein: CSVEGGRDRAYEQYF

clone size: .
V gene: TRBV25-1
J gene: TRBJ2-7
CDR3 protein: CASSDGRGISYEQYF

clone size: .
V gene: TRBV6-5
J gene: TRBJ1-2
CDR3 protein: CASTGAGEFYGYTF

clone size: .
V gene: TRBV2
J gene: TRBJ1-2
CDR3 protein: CASSEGVPNYGYTF

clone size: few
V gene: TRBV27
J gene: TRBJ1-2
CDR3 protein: CASSPDRFSGYTF

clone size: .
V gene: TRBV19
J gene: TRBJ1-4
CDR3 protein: CASSIVTDEKLFF

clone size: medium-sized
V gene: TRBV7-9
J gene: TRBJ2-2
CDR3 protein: CASRPGQGGTGELFF

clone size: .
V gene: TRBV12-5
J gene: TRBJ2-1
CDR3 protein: CASGPPLAGDNEQFF

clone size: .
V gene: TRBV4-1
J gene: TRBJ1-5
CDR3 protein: CASSQERFSGVAQPQHF

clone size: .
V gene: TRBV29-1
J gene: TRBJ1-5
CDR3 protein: CSVAGDNQPQHF

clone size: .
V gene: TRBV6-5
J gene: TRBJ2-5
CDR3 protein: CASRRLAGVQETQYF

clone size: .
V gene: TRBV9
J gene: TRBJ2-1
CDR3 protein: CASSERDNEQFF

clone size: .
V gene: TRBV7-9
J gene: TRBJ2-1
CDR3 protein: CASSLENSGEQFF

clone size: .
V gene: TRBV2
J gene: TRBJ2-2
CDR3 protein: CASSLRGGNTGELFF

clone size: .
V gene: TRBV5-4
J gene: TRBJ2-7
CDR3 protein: CASSTGTGASYEQYF

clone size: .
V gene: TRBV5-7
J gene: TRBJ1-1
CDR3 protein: CASSFRDAGGYNTEAFF

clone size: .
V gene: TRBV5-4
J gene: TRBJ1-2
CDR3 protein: CASSLQGVSYGYTF

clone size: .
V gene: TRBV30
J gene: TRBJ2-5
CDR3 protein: CAWNPGQVGETQYF

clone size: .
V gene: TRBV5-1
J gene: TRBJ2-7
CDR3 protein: CASSLGTGIYEQYF

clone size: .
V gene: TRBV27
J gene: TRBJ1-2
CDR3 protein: CATQNGQGGGYTF

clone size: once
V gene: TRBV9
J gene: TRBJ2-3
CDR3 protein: CASSVGVQGTDTQYF

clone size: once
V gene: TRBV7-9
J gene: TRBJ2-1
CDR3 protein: CASSLQGVPGNEQFF

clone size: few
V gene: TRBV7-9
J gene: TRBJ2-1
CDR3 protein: CASSDTSGRPNSYNEQFF

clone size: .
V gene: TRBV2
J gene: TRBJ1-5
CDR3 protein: CASSEGFRVKVSPQHF

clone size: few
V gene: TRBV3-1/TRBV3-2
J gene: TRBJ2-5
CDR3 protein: CASSQISGTQYF

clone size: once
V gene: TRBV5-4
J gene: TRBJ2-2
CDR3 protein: CASSPGTSDTGELFF

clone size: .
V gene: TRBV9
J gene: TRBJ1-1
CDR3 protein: CASSVGGRNTEAFF

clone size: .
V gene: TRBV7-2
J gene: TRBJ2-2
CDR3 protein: CASSLAGGTNTGELFF

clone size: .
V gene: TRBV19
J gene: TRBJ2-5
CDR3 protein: CASSYSQETQYF

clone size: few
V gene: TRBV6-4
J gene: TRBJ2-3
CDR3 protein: CASKAAALTDTQYF